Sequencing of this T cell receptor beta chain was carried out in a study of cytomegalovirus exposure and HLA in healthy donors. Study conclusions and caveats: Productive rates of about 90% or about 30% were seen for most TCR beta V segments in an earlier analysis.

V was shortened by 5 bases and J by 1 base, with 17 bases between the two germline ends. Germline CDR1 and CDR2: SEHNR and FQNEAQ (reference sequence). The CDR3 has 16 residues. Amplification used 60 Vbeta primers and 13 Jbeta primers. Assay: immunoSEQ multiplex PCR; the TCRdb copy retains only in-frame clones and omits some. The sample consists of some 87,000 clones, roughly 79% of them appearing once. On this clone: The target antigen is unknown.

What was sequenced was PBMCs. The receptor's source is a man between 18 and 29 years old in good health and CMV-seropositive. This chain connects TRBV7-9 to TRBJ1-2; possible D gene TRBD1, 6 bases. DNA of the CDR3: TGTGCCAGCAGCCAAAACCGCGGACAGTATAACTATGGCTACACCTTC. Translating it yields CASSQNRGQYNYGYTF.